This is a list of T cell receptor beta chains from one sample in a study of T-cell reconstitution after alpha-beta-depleted transplantation in children. MiXCR, run by TCRdb on the PCR reads, gives a single entry per CDR3 protein. The sample has about 98,000 distinct CDR3 sequences; 23% are singletons. The specimen comprised PBMCs, sampled before TCRalphabeta/CD19-depleted stem cell transplant. The receptor source for this set is a boy aged 2 to 10 with acute lymphoblastic leukemia, due to receive a stem cell transplant. Both conserved end residues are part of each CDR3. The D gene is left open where the match is weak. For some rows the clone size is stated as once, few or many, or as a class when expanded; others skip it.

v_gene: TRBV5-8; j_gene: TRBJ2-3; len: 15; d_gene: -; abundance: few; CDR3aa: CASSLAGVGTDTQYF; CDR3nt: TGTGCCAGCAGCTTGGCTGGGGTCGGCACAGATACGCAGTATTTT
v_gene: TRBV3-1; j_gene: TRBJ2-7; len: 15; d_gene: -; abundance: -; CDR3aa: CASSQIAGSLYEQYF; CDR3nt: TGTGCCAGCAGCCAGATAGCCGGGTCCCTGTACGAGCAGTACTTC
v_gene: TRBV5-1; j_gene: TRBJ2-3; len: 15; d_gene: -; abundance: -; CDR3aa: CASSLDGGVTDTQYF; CDR3nt: TGCGCCAGCAGCTTGGACGGAGGGGTCACAGATACGCAGTATTTT
v_gene: TRBV9; j_gene: TRBJ2-1; len: 13; d_gene: TRBD2; abundance: -; CDR3aa: CASSAEGLDEQFF; CDR3nt: TGTGCCAGCAGCGCAGAGGGACTAGATGAGCAGTTCTTC
v_gene: TRBV7-9; j_gene: TRBJ2-1; len: 11; d_gene: -; abundance: few; CDR3aa: CASSFLYEQFF; CDR3nt: TGTGCCAGCAGCTTCCTATACGAGCAGTTCTTC
v_gene: TRBV6-5; j_gene: TRBJ1-1; len: 11; d_gene: -; abundance: few; CDR3aa: CASSYSARDFF; CDR3nt: TGTGCCAGCAGTTACTCAGCAAGGGACTTCTTT
v_gene: TRBV28; j_gene: TRBJ2-5; len: 14; d_gene: -; abundance: -; CDR3aa: CASSSPWGLETQYF; CDR3nt: TGTGCCAGCAGTTCCCCCTGGGGTCTGGAGACCCAGTACTTC
v_gene: TRBV5-1; j_gene: TRBJ2-5; len: 15; d_gene: -; abundance: many; CDR3aa: CASSLDGTDTETQYF; CDR3nt: TGCGCCAGCAGCTTGGACGGGACGGACACAGAGACCCAGTACTTC
v_gene: TRBV7-2; j_gene: TRBJ2-5; len: 15; d_gene: TRBD2; abundance: -; CDR3aa: CASSLAGGPQESQYF; CDR3nt: TGTGCCAGCAGCCTAGCGGGAGGCCCACAAGAGTCCCAGTACTTC
v_gene: TRBV19; j_gene: TRBJ2-2; len: 14; d_gene: -; abundance: -; CDR3aa: CASSIVVNTGELFF; CDR3nt: TGTGCCAGTAGTATAGTCGTGAACACCGGGGAGCTGTTTTTT
v_gene: TRBV11-1; j_gene: TRBJ2-1; len: 18; d_gene: TRBD1; abundance: -; CDR3aa: CASSHWGQDGSSYNEQFF; CDR3nt: TGTGCCAGCAGCCACTGGGGACAGGACGGTAGCTCCTACAATGAGCAGTTCTTC
v_gene: TRBV20-1; j_gene: TRBJ1-2; len: 12; d_gene: TRBD1; abundance: -; CDR3aa: CSAKTGGTRYTF; CDR3nt: TGCAGTGCTAAGACAGGGGGGACACGCTACACCTTC
v_gene: TRBV29-1; j_gene: TRBJ2-1; len: 17; d_gene: -; abundance: -; CDR3aa: CSVEISKGQQLYNEQFF; CDR3nt: TGCAGCGTTGAAATATCCAAGGGGCAGCAACTTTACAATGAGCAGTTCTTC
v_gene: TRBV24-1; j_gene: TRBJ2-3; len: 15; d_gene: -; abundance: few; CDR3aa: CATSDWGAGSDTQYF; CDR3nt: TGTGCCACCAGTGATTGGGGGGCCGGGTCAGATACGCAGTATTTT
v_gene: TRBV4-1; j_gene: TRBJ2-3; len: 16; d_gene: -; abundance: few; CDR3aa: CASSRIGPTNTDTQYF; CDR3nt: TGCGCCAGCAGCCGGATCGGACCGACGAACACAGATACGCAGTATTTT
v_gene: TRBV7-6; j_gene: TRBJ1-1; len: 15; d_gene: -; abundance: few; CDR3aa: CASSLESGMVTEAFF; CDR3nt: TGTGCCAGCAGCTTAGAATCCGGGATGGTCACTGAAGCTTTCTTT
v_gene: TRBV29-1; j_gene: TRBJ2-4; len: 15; d_gene: -; abundance: -; CDR3aa: CSVVDQGKPKNIQYF; CDR3nt: TGCAGCGTTGTCGACCAGGGAAAACCCAAAAACATTCAGTACTTC
v_gene: TRBV29-1; j_gene: TRBJ2-2; len: 12; d_gene: -; abundance: -; CDR3aa: CSVLGWTGELFF; CDR3nt: TGCAGCGTTTTAGGGTGGACCGGGGAGCTGTTTTTT
v_gene: TRBV5-1; j_gene: TRBJ1-3; len: 17; d_gene: -; abundance: -; CDR3aa: CASSLGGGGISGNTIYF; CDR3nt: TGCGCCAGCAGCTTGGGAGGCGGGGGAATATCTGGAAACACCATATATTTT
v_gene: TRBV5-1; j_gene: TRBJ2-1; len: 15; d_gene: TRBD2; abundance: many; CDR3aa: CASSFKLAAYNEQFF; CDR3nt: TGCGCCAGCAGCTTTAAACTAGCGGCTTACAATGAGCAGTTCTTC
v_gene: TRBV5-6; j_gene: TRBJ1-1; len: 15; d_gene: TRBD1; abundance: few; CDR3aa: CASSVGGTGNTEAFF; CDR3nt: TGTGCCAGCAGCGTTGGGGGGACAGGGAACACTGAAGCTTTCTTT
v_gene: TRBV28; j_gene: TRBJ2-3; len: 16; d_gene: -; abundance: -; CDR3aa: CASSIPRSGGTDTQYF; CDR3nt: TGTGCCAGCAGTATTCCCAGGAGCGGAGGCACAGATACGCAGTATTTT
v_gene: TRBV6-1; j_gene: TRBJ1-2; len: 16; d_gene: TRBD1; abundance: few; CDR3aa: CASSRQTGTGVYGYTF; CDR3nt: TGTGCCAGCAGCCGACAGACCGGGACAGGGGTTTATGGCTACACCTTC
v_gene: TRBV28; j_gene: TRBJ1-4; len: 15; d_gene: TRBD1; abundance: -; CDR3aa: CASSRGGTGGKKLFF; CDR3nt: TGTGCCAGCAGTCGGGGGGGGACAGGGGGCAAAAAACTGTTTTTT
v_gene: TRBV2; j_gene: TRBJ2-7; len: 13; d_gene: -; abundance: -; CDR3aa: CASSDGTGYEQYF; CDR3nt: TGTGCCAGCAGTGACGGGACTGGTTACGAGCAGTACTTC
v_gene: TRBV29-1; j_gene: TRBJ2-1; len: 13; d_gene: TRBD2; abundance: -; CDR3aa: CSVVYRGGNEQFF; CDR3nt: TGCAGCGTTGTTTACCGGGGGGGGAATGAGCAGTTCTTC
v_gene: TRBV7-2; j_gene: TRBJ2-3; len: 14; d_gene: -; abundance: -; CDR3aa: CASSLRYQTDTQYF; CDR3nt: TGTGCCAGCAGCTTAAGGTACCAGACAGATACGCAGTATTTT
v_gene: TRBV20-1; j_gene: TRBJ2-7; len: 10; d_gene: -; abundance: -; CDR3aa: CSARLNEQYF; CDR3nt: TGCAGTGCTAGACTCAACGAGCAGTACTTC
v_gene: TRBV10-3; j_gene: TRBJ2-1; len: 14; d_gene: TRBD2; abundance: few; CDR3aa: CAIRPSGGANEQFF; CDR3nt: TGTGCCATCAGGCCTAGCGGAGGGGCCAATGAGCAGTTCTTC
v_gene: TRBV12-3/TRBV12-4; j_gene: TRBJ2-2; len: 16; d_gene: TRBD1; abundance: -; CDR3aa: CASSSGQGGNTGELFF; CDR3nt: TGTGCCAGCAGTTCAGGACAGGGTGGGAACACCGGGGAGCTGTTTTTT
v_gene: TRBV7-2; j_gene: TRBJ2-7; len: 15; d_gene: -; abundance: few; CDR3aa: CASGLGADFYNEQYF; CDR3nt: TGTGCCAGTGGACTCGGGGCGGACTTCTATAACGAGCAGTACTTC
v_gene: TRBV5-5; j_gene: TRBJ2-1; len: 12; d_gene: TRBD2; abundance: medium-sized; CDR3aa: CASSGGDRRQFF; CDR3nt: TGTGCCAGCAGCGGGGGGGACCGGCGGCAGTTCTTC
v_gene: TRBV4-3; j_gene: TRBJ2-2; len: 17; d_gene: -; abundance: -; CDR3aa: CASSQGTGWGPTGELFF; CDR3nt: TGCGCCAGCAGCCAAGGGACGGGTTGGGGGCCCACCGGGGAGCTGTTTTTT
v_gene: TRBV24-1; j_gene: TRBJ2-3; len: 14; d_gene: -; abundance: -; CDR3aa: CATSGGGSTDTQYF; CDR3nt: TGTGCCACCAGTGGAGGGGGATCGACAGATACGCAGTATTTT
v_gene: TRBV20-1; j_gene: TRBJ2-2; len: 13; d_gene: -; abundance: few; CDR3aa: CSAREVQTGELFF; CDR3nt: TGCAGTGCTAGAGAGGTTCAGACCGGGGAGCTGTTTTTT
v_gene: TRBV10-3; j_gene: TRBJ2-7; len: 13; d_gene: TRBD2; abundance: -; CDR3aa: CAISVLLAEEQYF; CDR3nt: TGTGCCATCAGTGTGCTGCTAGCGGAGGAGCAGTACTTC
v_gene: TRBV29-1; j_gene: TRBJ2-7; len: 13; d_gene: -; abundance: few; CDR3aa: CSVEDGAAWEQYF; CDR3nt: TGCAGCGTTGAAGATGGGGCTGCATGGGAGCAGTACTTC
v_gene: TRBV20-1; j_gene: TRBJ2-1; len: 18; d_gene: TRBD2; abundance: few; CDR3aa: CSAEPGTSGGAWGNEQFF; CDR3nt: TGCAGTGCAGAGCCCGGGACTAGCGGAGGGGCATGGGGTAATGAGCAGTTCTTC
v_gene: TRBV4-1; j_gene: TRBJ2-3; len: 16; d_gene: TRBD2; abundance: -; CDR3aa: CASSPRRAGEVGTQYF; CDR3nt: TGCGCCAGCAGTCCGCGTCGGGCGGGAGAAGTTGGTACGCAGTATTTT
v_gene: TRBV20-1; j_gene: TRBJ2-4; len: 16; d_gene: -; abundance: few; CDR3aa: CSAFPNLALAKNIQYF; CDR3nt: TGCAGTGCCTTTCCCAACCTTGCCTTAGCCAAAAACATTCAGTACTTC
v_gene: TRBV25-1; j_gene: TRBJ2-1; len: 17; d_gene: TRBD2; abundance: -; CDR3aa: CASSGPGLAGVRDEQFF; CDR3nt: TGTGCCAGCAGTGGACCGGGACTAGCGGGAGTGCGGGATGAGCAGTTCTTC
v_gene: TRBV20-1; j_gene: TRBJ2-3; len: 14; d_gene: -; abundance: few; CDR3aa: CSASSGGGADTQYF; CDR3nt: TGCAGTGCTAGTTCGGGCGGAGGGGCAGATACGCAGTATTTT
v_gene: TRBV27; j_gene: TRBJ2-1; len: 14; d_gene: TRBD2; abundance: many; CDR3aa: CASSFGTSYNEQFF; CDR3nt: TGTGCCAGCAGTTTCGGGACTAGTTACAATGAGCAGTTCTTC
v_gene: TRBV28; j_gene: TRBJ2-5; len: 14; d_gene: -; abundance: few; CDR3aa: CASSLSDAKETQYF; CDR3nt: TGTGCCAGCAGTTTATCTGACGCCAAAGAGACCCAGTACTTC
v_gene: TRBV3-1; j_gene: TRBJ1-1; len: 16; d_gene: -; abundance: -; CDR3aa: CASSQGGKGLLIEAFF; CDR3nt: TGTGCCAGCAGCCAAGGGGGGAAGGGATTACTTATTGAAGCTTTCTTT
v_gene: TRBV7-2; j_gene: TRBJ2-2; len: 14; d_gene: -; abundance: -; CDR3aa: CASSLRTAWGELFF; CDR3nt: TGTGCCAGCAGCTTAAGAACCGCTTGGGGGGAGCTGTTTTTT
v_gene: TRBV7-9; j_gene: TRBJ2-3; len: 16; d_gene: TRBD2; abundance: once; CDR3aa: CASSLNPSGSQDTQYF; CDR3nt: TGTGCCAGCAGCTTAAACCCTAGCGGGAGTCAAGATACGCAGTATTTT
v_gene: TRBV15; j_gene: TRBJ1-5; len: 13; d_gene: -; abundance: few; CDR3aa: CATSDGGNQPQHF; CDR3nt: TGTGCCACCAGCGACGGCGGCAATCAGCCCCAGCATTTT
v_gene: TRBV15; j_gene: TRBJ1-4; len: 13; d_gene: -; abundance: few; CDR3aa: CATSRVRDEKLFF; CDR3nt: TGTGCCACCAGCAGAGTGAGGGATGAAAAACTGTTTTTT
v_gene: TRBV28; j_gene: TRBJ2-5; len: 16; d_gene: TRBD2; abundance: -; CDR3aa: CASSSGGPSGGETQYF; CDR3nt: TGTGCCAGCAGTTCGGGGGGTCCTAGCGGAGGTGAGACCCAGTACTTC
v_gene: TRBV3-1; j_gene: TRBJ1-2; len: 15; d_gene: -; abundance: -; CDR3aa: CASSQAGGPNYGYTF; CDR3nt: TGTGCCAGCAGCCAAGCTGGGGGGCCTAACTATGGCTACACCTTC
v_gene: TRBV14; j_gene: TRBJ2-6; len: 19; d_gene: -; abundance: few; CDR3aa: CASSPLTGLGSSGANVLTF; CDR3nt: TGTGCCAGCAGCCCCCTGACAGGCTTGGGTTCCTCTGGGGCCAACGTCCTGACTTTC
v_gene: TRBV5-1; j_gene: TRBJ2-7; len: 14; d_gene: TRBD1; abundance: few; CDR3aa: CASNPGQGAYEQYF; CDR3nt: TGCGCCAGCAACCCCGGACAGGGGGCCTACGAGCAGTACTTC
v_gene: TRBV10-3; j_gene: TRBJ2-7; len: 15; d_gene: TRBD2; abundance: few; CDR3aa: CAISKTSGSSYEQYF; CDR3nt: TGTGCCATCAGTAAAACTAGCGGGAGCTCCTACGAGCAGTACTTC
v_gene: TRBV6-5; j_gene: TRBJ2-7; len: 14; d_gene: -; abundance: -; CDR3aa: CASSYRDWSYEQYF; CDR3nt: TGTGCCAGCAGTTACCGGGACTGGTCCTACGAGCAGTACTTC
v_gene: TRBV6-2/TRBV6-3; j_gene: TRBJ1-5; len: 14; d_gene: -; abundance: few; CDR3aa: CASSNEGNNQPQHF; CDR3nt: TGTGCCAGCAGCAACGAGGGGAACAATCAGCCCCAGCATTTT
v_gene: TRBV6-2/TRBV6-3; j_gene: TRBJ2-1; len: 16; d_gene: TRBD2; abundance: -; CDR3aa: CASSTRTSGTRNEQFF; CDR3nt: TGTGCCAGCAGTACACGTACTAGCGGGACACGGAATGAGCAGTTCTTC
v_gene: TRBV7-2; j_gene: TRBJ2-7; len: 15; d_gene: TRBD1; abundance: few; CDR3aa: CASSLAWDSNYEQYF; CDR3nt: TGTGCCAGCAGCTTAGCTTGGGACAGCAACTACGAGCAGTACTTC
v_gene: TRBV5-1; j_gene: TRBJ2-5; len: 14; d_gene: -; abundance: -; CDR3aa: CASRPSGTGETQYF; CDR3nt: TGCGCCAGCAGACCATCAGGGACTGGGGAGACCCAGTACTTC
v_gene: TRBV20-1; j_gene: TRBJ2-7; len: 14; d_gene: TRBD2; abundance: -; CDR3aa: CSARRLANSYEQYF; CDR3nt: TGCAGTGCCAGGAGACTAGCGAACTCCTACGAGCAGTACTTC